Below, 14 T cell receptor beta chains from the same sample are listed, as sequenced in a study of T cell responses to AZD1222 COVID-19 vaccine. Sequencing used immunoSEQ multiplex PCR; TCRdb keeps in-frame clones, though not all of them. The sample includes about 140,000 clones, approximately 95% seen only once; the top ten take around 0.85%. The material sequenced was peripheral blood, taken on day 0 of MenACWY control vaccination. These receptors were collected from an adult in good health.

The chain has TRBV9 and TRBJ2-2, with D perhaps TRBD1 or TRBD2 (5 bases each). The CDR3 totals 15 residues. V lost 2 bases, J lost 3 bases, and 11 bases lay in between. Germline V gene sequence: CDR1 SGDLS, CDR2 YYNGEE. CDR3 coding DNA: TGTGCCAGCAGCGTCTTCGGGGACGACACCGGGGAGCTGTTTTTT. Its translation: CASSVFGDDTGELFF.

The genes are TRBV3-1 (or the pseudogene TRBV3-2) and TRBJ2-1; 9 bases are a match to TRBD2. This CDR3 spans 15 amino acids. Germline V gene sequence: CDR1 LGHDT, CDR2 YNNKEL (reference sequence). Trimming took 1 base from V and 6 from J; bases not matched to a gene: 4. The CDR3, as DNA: TGTGCCAGCAGCCAAGCGAGCGGGAGGACCAATGAGCAGTTCTTC. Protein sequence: CASSQASGRTNEQFF.

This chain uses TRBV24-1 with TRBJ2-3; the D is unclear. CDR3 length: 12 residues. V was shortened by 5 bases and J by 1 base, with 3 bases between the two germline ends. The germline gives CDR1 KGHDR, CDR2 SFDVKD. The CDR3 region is CATSAGTDTQYF. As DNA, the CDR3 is TGTGCCACCAGTGCGGGCACAGATACGCAGTATTTT.

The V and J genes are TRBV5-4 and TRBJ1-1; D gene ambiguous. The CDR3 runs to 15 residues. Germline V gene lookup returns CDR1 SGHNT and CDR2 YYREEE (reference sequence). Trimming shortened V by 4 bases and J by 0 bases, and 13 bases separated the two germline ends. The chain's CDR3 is CASSPTSGVNTEAFF. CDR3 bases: TGTGCCAGCAGCCCAACCTCGGGTGTGAACACTGAAGCTTTCTTT.

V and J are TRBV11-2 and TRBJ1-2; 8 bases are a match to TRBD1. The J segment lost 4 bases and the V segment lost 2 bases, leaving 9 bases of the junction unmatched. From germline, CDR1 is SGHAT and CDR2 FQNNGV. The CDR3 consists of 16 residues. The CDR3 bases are TGTGCCAGCAGCTTACGTACGGGACAGGTATCCTATGGCTACACCTTC. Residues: CASSLRTGQVSYGYTF.

This CDR3 reads CASSLHPGQGTEKLFF. Here the CDR3 DNA reads TGCGCCAGCAGCTTGCACCCGGGACAGGGGACCGAAAAACTGTTTTTT. The rearrangement joins TRBV5-1 to TRBJ1-4; 10 nucleotides align to TRBD1. In germline, CDR1 is SGHRS, CDR2 YFSETQ. Unmatched junction bases numbered 8, after V lost 1 base and J lost 8 bases. CDR3 size: 16 residues.

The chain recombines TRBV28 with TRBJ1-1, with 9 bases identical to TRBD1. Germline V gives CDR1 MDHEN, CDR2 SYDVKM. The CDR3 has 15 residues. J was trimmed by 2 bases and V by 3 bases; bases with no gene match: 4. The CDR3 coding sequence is TGTGCCAGCAGTTTGACAGGGGGACGAAACACTGAAGCTTTCTTT. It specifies CASSLTGGRNTEAFF.

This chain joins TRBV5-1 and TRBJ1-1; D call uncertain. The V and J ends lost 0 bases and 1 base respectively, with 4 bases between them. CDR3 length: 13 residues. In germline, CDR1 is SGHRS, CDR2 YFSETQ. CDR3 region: CASSLAGNTEAFF. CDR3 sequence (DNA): TGCGCCAGCAGCTTGGCAGGGAACACTGAAGCTTTCTTT.

The CDR3 region is CASSSGLTSGGTGELFF. The CDR3 DNA reads TGTGCCAGCAGCTCCGGACTGACTAGCGGGGGCACCGGGGAGCTGTTTTTT. The rearrangement links TRBV4-2 to TRBJ2-2; 12 bases agree with TRBD2. Trimming took 5 bases from V and 4 from J; bases not matched to a gene: 8. The CDR3 has 17 residues. The V gene's germline CDR1 is LGHNA and CDR2 YNFKEQ.

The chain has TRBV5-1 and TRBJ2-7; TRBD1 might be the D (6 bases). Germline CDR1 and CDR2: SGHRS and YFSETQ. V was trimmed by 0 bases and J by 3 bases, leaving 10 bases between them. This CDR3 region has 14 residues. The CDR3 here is CASSLGGGFYEQYF. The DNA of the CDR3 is TGCGCCAGCAGCTTGGGAGGGGGATTCTACGAGCAGTACTTC.

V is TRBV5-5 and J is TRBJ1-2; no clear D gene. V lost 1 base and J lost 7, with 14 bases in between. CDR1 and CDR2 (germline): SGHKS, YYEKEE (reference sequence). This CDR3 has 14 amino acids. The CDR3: CASSLMQARAGYTF. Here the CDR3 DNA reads TGTGCCAGCAGCTTGATGCAGGCCCGAGCTGGCTACACCTTC. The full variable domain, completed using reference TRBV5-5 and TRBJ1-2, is DAGVTQSPTHLIKTRGQQVTLRCSPISGHKSVSWYQQVLGQGPQFIFQYYEKEERGRGNFPDRFSARQFPNYSSELNVNALLLGDSALYLCASSLMQARAGYTFGSGTRLTVV.

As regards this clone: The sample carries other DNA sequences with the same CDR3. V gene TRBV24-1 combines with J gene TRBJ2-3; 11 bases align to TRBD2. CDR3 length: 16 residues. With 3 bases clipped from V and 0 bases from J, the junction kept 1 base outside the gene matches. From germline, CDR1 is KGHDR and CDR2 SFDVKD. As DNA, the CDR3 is TGTGCCACCAGTGATCGGACTAGCGGGAGCACAGATACGCAGTATTTT. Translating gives CATSDRTSGSTDTQYF.

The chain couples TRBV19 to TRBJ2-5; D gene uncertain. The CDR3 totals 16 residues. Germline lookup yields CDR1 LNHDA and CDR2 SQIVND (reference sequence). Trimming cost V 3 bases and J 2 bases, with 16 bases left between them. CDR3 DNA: TGTGCCAGTAGTATGGTCGGCACAGACTTACAAGAGACCCAGTACTTC. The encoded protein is CASSMVGTDLQETQYF.

CDR3 sequence reads: CASSSRGGLSGNTIYF. As DNA, the CDR3 is TGTGCCAGCAGTTCCCGTGGCGGGCTCTCTGGAAACACCATATATTTT. This chain uses TRBV2 with TRBJ1-3, with D unresolved. The CDR3 is 16 amino acids. In germline, CDR1 is SNHLY, CDR2 FYNNEI. V was cut by 5 bases and J by 0 bases, with 14 bases left in between.